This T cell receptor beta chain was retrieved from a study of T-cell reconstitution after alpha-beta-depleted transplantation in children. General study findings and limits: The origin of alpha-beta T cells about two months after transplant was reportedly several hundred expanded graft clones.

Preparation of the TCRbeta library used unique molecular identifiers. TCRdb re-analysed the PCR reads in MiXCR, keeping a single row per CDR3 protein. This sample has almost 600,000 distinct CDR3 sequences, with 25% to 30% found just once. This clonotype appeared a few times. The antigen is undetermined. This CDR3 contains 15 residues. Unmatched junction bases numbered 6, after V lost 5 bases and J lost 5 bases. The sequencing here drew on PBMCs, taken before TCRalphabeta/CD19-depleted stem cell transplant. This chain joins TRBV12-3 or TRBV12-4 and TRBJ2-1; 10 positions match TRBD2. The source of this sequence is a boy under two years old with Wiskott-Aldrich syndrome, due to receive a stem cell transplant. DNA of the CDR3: TGTGCCAGCAGTCCGAGACTAGCGGGCCACAATGAGCAGTTCTTC. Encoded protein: CASSPRLAGHNEQFF.